The rows below give T cell receptor beta chains drawn from one sample of a study of blood T cell repertoires in COVID-19. Generated by immunoSEQ multiplex PCR, the TCRdb table keeps only in-frame clones and is missing some. The table has under 200,000 clones, 80% seen once. The sample was peripheral blood. The receptors derive from a man aged 65 to 79 with active or convalescent COVID-19. Both conserved end residues are part of each CDR3. The D gene is left open where the match is weak. The listing skips clone size in some rows; elsewhere it reads once, few, many or a size class.

clone size,J gene,CDR3 length,D gene,V gene,CDR3 DNA,CDR3 protein
.,TRBJ1-3,12,.,TRBV12-3/TRBV12-4,TGTGCCAGCAGTCCACAGGGAAACACCATATATTTT,CASSPQGNTIYF
.,TRBJ1-2,12,.,TRBV7-2,TGTGCCAGCAGCTTTTCCAGAAATGGCTACACCTTC,CASSFSRNGYTF
once,TRBJ1-2,13,.,TRBV20-1,TGCAGTGCTAGTCTAACCGACAGTCGTGGCTACACCTTC,CSASLTDSRGYTF
.,TRBJ2-1,14,TRBD1,TRBV7-8,TGTGCCAGCAGCTTAAGGAGAGTGGACAGGGGGCCTATCTTC,CASSLRRVDRGPIF
few,TRBJ2-7,13,TRBD1,TRBV2,TGTGCCAGCAGGGCGACAGGGGGGTTGGAGCAGTACTTC,CASRATGGLEQYF
.,TRBJ2-2,14,TRBD2,TRBV11-3,TGTGCCAGCAGCTTTAGCGGGAGAAACGGGGAGCTGTTTTTT,CASSFSGRNGELFF
.,TRBJ2-2,13,.,TRBV5-1,TGCGCCAGCAGCTCACAGGTCACCGGGGAGCTGTTTTTT,CASSSQVTGELFF
.,TRBJ2-1,13,.,TRBV5-6,TGTGCCAGCAGCCCTACTAGTACCAATGAGCAGTTCTTC,CASSPTSTNEQFF
.,TRBJ2-1,14,TRBD1,TRBV9,TGTGCCAGCAGCGTCCTTACAGGGGGTAGGGAGCAGTTCTTC,CASSVLTGGREQFF
.,TRBJ1-3,11,.,TRBV3-1/TRBV3-2,TGTGCCAGCACCTCCGGAGACACCATATATTTT,CASTSGDTIYF
.,TRBJ2-7,12,.,TRBV18,TGTGCCAGCTCACCCCCCAACAGGGAGCAGTACTTC,CASSPPNREQYF
once,TRBJ2-5,16,TRBD1,TRBV6-5,TGTGCCAGCAGTTACTCACAGGGGGCGGAGGAAGAGACCCAGTACTTC,CASSYSQGAEEETQYF
.,TRBJ2-2,17,TRBD2,TRBV11-2,TGTGCCAGCAGGCCGCAGCGGGGGCTATCGAACACCGGGGAGCTGTTTTTT,CASRPQRGLSNTGELFF
.,TRBJ2-1,14,TRBD2,TRBV6-5,TGTGCCAGCAGTCGACTAGCGAATTACAATGAGCAGTTCTTC,CASSRLANYNEQFF
.,TRBJ2-7,11,.,TRBV20-1,TGCAGTGCTAGAGCCCCGGACGAGCAGTACTTC,CSARAPDEQYF
.,TRBJ2-7,13,.,TRBV6-5,TGTGCCAGCAGTTACCTGGGGACTGGCGAGCAGTACTTC,CASSYLGTGEQYF
.,TRBJ1-3,16,TRBD1,TRBV6-6,TGTGCCAGCGGGCGACTCAGGGGGGATCCTGGAAACACCATATATTTT,CASGRLRGDPGNTIYF
.,TRBJ1-1,11,.,TRBV3-1/TRBV3-2,TGTGCCAGCAGCCAATCTGCTGAAGCTTTCTTT,CASSQSAEAFF
.,TRBJ2-7,14,.,TRBV18,TGTGCCAGCTCACCATCATCCAGGGACTCCGAGCAGTACTTC,CASSPSSRDSEQYF
.,TRBJ1-1,15,.,TRBV5-4,TGTGCCAGCAGTCAAACCACCCGGGGGGGCACTGAAGCTTTCTTT,CASSQTTRGGTEAFF
.,TRBJ2-2,13,.,TRBV7-6,TGTGCCAGCAGCGCAACACCCACCGGGGAGCTGTTTTTT,CASSATPTGELFF
.,TRBJ2-1,14,.,TRBV5-4,TGTGCCAGCAGCTCCGGACAGCCCCCCTGGGAGCAGTTCTTC,CASSSGQPPWEQFF
.,TRBJ2-3,15,TRBD2,TRBV7-6,TGTGCCAGCAGCACGATAGCGGGAGAGACAGATACGCAGTATTTT,CASSTIAGETDTQYF
once,TRBJ2-7,13,.,TRBV5-1,TGCGCCAGCAGCCGGGAAGTACAGGGCGAGCAGTACTTC,CASSREVQGEQYF
.,TRBJ1-4,15,.,TRBV18,TGTGCCAGCTCAGAACCTCTAAATCTGAATGAAAAACTGTTTTTT,CASSEPLNLNEKLFF
.,TRBJ1-2,15,TRBD1,TRBV6-2/TRBV6-3,TGTGCCAGCAGTTACTCTCAAGGACAGGTCTCGGGCTACACCTTC,CASSYSQGQVSGYTF
few,TRBJ1-2,12,.,TRBV29-1,TGCAGCGTTGAAGGCGGGGGGTATGGCTACACCTTC,CSVEGGGYGYTF
.,TRBJ2-3,16,TRBD1,TRBV5-1,TGCGCCAGCAGCTTGGGAGGGACAGCTAGCACAGATACGCAGTATTTT,CASSLGGTASTDTQYF
.,TRBJ1-6,14,.,TRBV11-1,TGTGCCAGCAGCTTAGCGGCAGGGAATTCACCCCTCCACTTT,CASSLAAGNSPLHF
.,TRBJ2-1,17,TRBD2,TRBV5-1,TGCGCCAGCAAGAAGACTAGCGGGAGATTGGTGGTAAATGAGCAGTTCTTC,CASKKTSGRLVVNEQFF
.,TRBJ2-1,11,.,TRBV11-2,TGTGCCAGCAGCTACGGGGGGCAAGAGTTCTTC,CASSYGGQEFF
many,TRBJ2-7,14,.,TRBV3-1/TRBV3-2,TGTGCCAGCAGCCAAGTACCAGGGTTCCACGAGCAGTACTTC,CASSQVPGFHEQYF
.,TRBJ1-1,15,.,TRBV2,TGTGCCAGCAGTTTGGACAGCGGTCGGAACACTGAAGCTTTCTTT,CASSLDSGRNTEAFF
.,TRBJ2-3,16,TRBD1,TRBV5-8,TGTGCCAGCAGCTTGGGGGGACAGGGGGCGACAGATACGCAGTATTTT,CASSLGGQGATDTQYF
.,TRBJ1-2,15,.,TRBV9,TGTGCCAGCAGCCCGGGGACAACCCATAACTATGGCTACACCTTC,CASSPGTTHNYGYTF
once,TRBJ2-3,15,.,TRBV9,TGTGCCAGCAGCGTTGCTCCGGGATCGGTAGATACGCAGTATTTT,CASSVAPGSVDTQYF